This T cell receptor beta chain was identified in a study of T cells in localized non-small cell lung cancer. Comments on this clone: Antigen specificity is unknown.

Study-wide results and caveats: One tumor region alone was sequenced, and heterogeneity therefore remains possible. Uninvolved adjacent lung had higher T cell clonality than tumor and all other tissues. Out of the top 100 tumor clones, a median roughly 50 were seen in adjacent lung. Greater T cell density in blood accompanied longer overall survival.

The method was immunoSEQ multiplex PCR; TCRdb's version includes in-frame clones alone and lacks a portion of them. The sample carries around 130,000 clones, 70% to 90% recorded once. Germline V lookup: CDR1 PRHDT, CDR2 FYEKMQ (reference sequence). The V end was cut by 4 bases, the J end by 5 bases, with 18 bases between. CDR3 length: 15 amino acids. The rearrangement joins TRBV13 to TRBJ2-7; no clear D gene. The TCR sequence derives from a female donor older than 55 with stage I lung adenocarcinoma. The source material was peripheral blood, sampled before any cancer treatment. CDR3 in amino acids: CASSSGEAPLNEQYF. The CDR3 DNA reads as TGTGCCAGCAGCTCGGGTGAGGCCCCGCTAAACGAGCAGTACTTC.